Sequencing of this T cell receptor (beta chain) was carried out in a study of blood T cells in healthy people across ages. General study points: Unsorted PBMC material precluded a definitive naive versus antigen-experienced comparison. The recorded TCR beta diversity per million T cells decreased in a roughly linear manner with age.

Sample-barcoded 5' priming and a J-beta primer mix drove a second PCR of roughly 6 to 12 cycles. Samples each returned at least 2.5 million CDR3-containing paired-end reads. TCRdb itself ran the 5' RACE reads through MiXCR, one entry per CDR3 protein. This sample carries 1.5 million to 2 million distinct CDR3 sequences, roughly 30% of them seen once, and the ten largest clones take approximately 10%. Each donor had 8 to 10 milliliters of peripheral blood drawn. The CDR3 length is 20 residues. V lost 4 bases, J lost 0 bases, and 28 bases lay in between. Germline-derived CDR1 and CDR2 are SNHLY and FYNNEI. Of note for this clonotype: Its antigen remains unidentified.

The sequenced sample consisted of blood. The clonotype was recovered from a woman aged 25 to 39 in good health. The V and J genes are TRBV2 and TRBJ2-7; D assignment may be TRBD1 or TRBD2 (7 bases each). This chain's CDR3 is CASSGGGGTTGTLSSYEQYF. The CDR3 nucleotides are TGTGCCAGCAGTGGGGGAGGGGGCACAACCGGGACACTGAGCTCCTACGAGCAGTACTTC.